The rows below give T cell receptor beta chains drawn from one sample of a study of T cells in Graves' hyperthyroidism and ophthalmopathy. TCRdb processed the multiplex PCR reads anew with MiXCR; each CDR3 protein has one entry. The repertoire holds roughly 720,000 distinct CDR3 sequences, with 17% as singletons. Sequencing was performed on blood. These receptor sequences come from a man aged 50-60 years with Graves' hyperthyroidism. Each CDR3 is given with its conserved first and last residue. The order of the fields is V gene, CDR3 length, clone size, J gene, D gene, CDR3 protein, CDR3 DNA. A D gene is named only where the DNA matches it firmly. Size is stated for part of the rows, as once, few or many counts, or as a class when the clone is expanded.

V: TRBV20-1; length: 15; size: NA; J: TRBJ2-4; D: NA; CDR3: CSARSPVSQKNIQYF; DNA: TGCAGTGCTAGATCCCCAGTCTCACAAAAAAACATTCAGTACTTC
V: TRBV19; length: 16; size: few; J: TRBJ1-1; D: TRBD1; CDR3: CASSIAGQGSRTEAFF; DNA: TGTGCCAGTAGTATAGCGGGACAGGGGAGCCGAACTGAAGCTTTCTTT
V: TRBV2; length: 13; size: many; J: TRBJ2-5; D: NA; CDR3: CASSSEYQETQYF; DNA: TGTGCCAGCAGCTCAGAGTACCAAGAGACCCAGTACTTC
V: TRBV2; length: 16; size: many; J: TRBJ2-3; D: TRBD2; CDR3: CASSPGLAGGYDTQYF; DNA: TGTGCCAGCAGTCCCGGACTAGCGGGAGGGTATGATACGCAGTATTTT
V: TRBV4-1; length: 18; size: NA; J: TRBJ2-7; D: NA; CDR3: CASSQEVRVGGSNYEQYF; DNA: TGCGCCAGCAGCCAAGAGGTTCGAGTTGGTGGCAGCAACTACGAGCAGTACTTC
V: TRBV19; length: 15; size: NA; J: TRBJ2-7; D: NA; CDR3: CASSIDRTAVYEQYF; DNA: TGTGCCAGTAGTATAGATAGGACAGCCGTCTACGAGCAGTACTTC
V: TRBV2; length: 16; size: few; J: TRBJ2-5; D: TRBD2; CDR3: CASSETSGMAQETQYF; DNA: TGTGCCAGCAGTGAAACTAGCGGGATGGCTCAAGAGACCCAGTACTTC
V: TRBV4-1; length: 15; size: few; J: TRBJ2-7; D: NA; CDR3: CASSRRDLDVDEQYF; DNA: TGCGCCAGCAGCCGCCGGGACCTGGACGTGGACGAGCAGTACTTC
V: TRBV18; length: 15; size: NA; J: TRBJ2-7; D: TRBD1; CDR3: CASSQGQGGLHEQYF; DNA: TGTGCCAGCTCACAAGGACAGGGAGGCTTGCACGAGCAGTACTTC
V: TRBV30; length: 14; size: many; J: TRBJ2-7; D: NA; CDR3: CAWSKTGREWEQYF; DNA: TGTGCCTGGAGCAAAACCGGACGGGAGTGGGAGCAGTACTTC
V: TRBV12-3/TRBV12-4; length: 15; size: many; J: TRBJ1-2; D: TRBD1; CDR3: CASSIGTGGNYGYTF; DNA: TGTGCCAGCAGTATCGGGACAGGGGGAAACTATGGCTACACCTTC
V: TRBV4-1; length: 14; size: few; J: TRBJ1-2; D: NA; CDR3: CASSQGLWGDGYTF; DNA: TGCGCCAGCAGCCAAGGTCTCTGGGGCGATGGCTACACCTTC
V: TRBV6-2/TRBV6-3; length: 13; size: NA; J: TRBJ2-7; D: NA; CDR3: CASTTRETYEQYF; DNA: TGTGCCAGTACTACCAGGGAGACCTACGAGCAGTACTTC
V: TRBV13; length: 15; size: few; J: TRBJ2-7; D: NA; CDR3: CASSLRGGLSYEQYF; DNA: TGTGCCAGCAGCTTGAGAGGGGGATTATCCTACGAGCAGTACTTC
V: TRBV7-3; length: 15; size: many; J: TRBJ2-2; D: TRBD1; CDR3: CASSSTGGGTGELFF; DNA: TGTGCCAGCAGCTCGACAGGGGGAGGGACCGGGGAGCTGTTTTTT
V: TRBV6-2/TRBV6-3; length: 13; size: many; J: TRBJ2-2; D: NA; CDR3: CASSPVRGRKLFF; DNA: TGTGCCAGCAGTCCCGTGAGAGGGCGGAAGCTGTTTTTT
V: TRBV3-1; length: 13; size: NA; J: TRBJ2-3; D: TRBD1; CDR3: CASSTLQGGTQYF; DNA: TGTGCCAGCAGCACCCTACAGGGGGGTACGCAGTATTTT
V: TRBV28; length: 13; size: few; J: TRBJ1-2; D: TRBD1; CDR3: CASSTPDRAGYTF; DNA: TGTGCCAGCAGTACACCGGACAGGGCCGGCTACACCTTC
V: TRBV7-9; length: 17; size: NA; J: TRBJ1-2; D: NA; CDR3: CASSQGLRGKTDYGYTF; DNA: TGTGCCAGCAGCCAGGGGCTTCGGGGAAAGACCGACTATGGCTACACCTTC
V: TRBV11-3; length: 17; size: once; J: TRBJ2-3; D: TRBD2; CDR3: CASSPYRSGRGTDTQYF; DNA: TGTGCCAGCAGCCCCTATAGAAGCGGGAGAGGGACAGATACGCAGTATTTT
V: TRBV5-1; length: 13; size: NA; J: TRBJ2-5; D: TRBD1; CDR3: CASSSQGTETQYF; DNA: TGCGCCAGCAGCTCACAGGGGACAGAGACCCAGTACTTC